This TCR beta chain was identified during a study of blood T cell repertoires in COVID-19. On the study more broadly: Acute-phase and convalescent COVID-19 samples originated in the United States, Italy and Spain. T cells, B-cell-depleted T cells, or PBMCs supplied cDNA or gDNA.

Authors' data handling: Reference gene primer amplification yielded estimated nucleated cell counts. Using immunoSEQ multiplex PCR, the repertoire was profiled, and TCRdb retains in-frame clones only, with some absent. The V and J calls and clone size were taken over from that table, and D and trimming were inferred from the DNA. Seen here are fewer than 65,000 clones, over 90% observed once, and the top ten hold 3.5% to 5%. The CDR3 spans 12 residues. V dropped 4 bases and J dropped 7 bases, with 13 bases sitting between them. In germline, CDR1 is GTSNPN, CDR2 SVGIG (reference sequence). The TCR sequence derives from a man aged 50 to 59 with acute or convalescent COVID-19. The specimen sequenced was peripheral blood. This rearrangement joins TRBV30 to TRBJ1-2; tentatively, D is TRBD1 (6 bases). The CDR3 reads CAWKMGAGGYTF. The CDR3 nucleotides are TGTGCCTGGAAAATGGGGGCGGGTGGCTACACCTTC.